This record covers a single TCR beta chain. The antigen it recognizes is unknown. Base qualities are missing; no much larger clone stands one base away. This record comes from a study of blood T cell repertoires in COVID-19 (TCRdb year 2020). As for the study more broadly: The collaborator samples originated in the United States, Italy and Spain and spanned the acute and convalescent phases of COVID-19. The prospective study material was composed of cDNA or gDNA derived from T cells, B-cell-depleted T cells, or PBMCs. Deeply sampled blood TCRbeta repertoires from subjects exposed to, actively infected with, or recovered from COVID-19 were included in the dataset. A freely available public database, intended as a resource for researchers studying the immune response to SARS-CoV-2, is where the repertoires were released. The samples were drawn from two sources: the first 160 participants of the ongoing ImmuneRACE study, and fewer than 1,500 subjects contributed by 6 global collaborators. Sample metadata almost always included a de-identified subject ID, COVID-19 status, age in years and sex. Where available, HLA class I and class II types were obtained from metadata supplied by the sample provider rather than from assay-based typing. The full study reports these points: Clinical and demographic metadata were provided uncurated, with the amount varying by source and participant.

The collaborating institutions used their own protocols to collect whole blood in K2EDTA tubes. For TCRbeta analysis, collaborator samples were shipped as frozen whole blood, as isolated PBMCs, or as DNA extracted from either sample type. The CDR3 holds 16 amino acids from the cysteine to the phenylalanine. Only the CDR3 DNA is retained, 48 bases long and in frame from the first base. Taken from the germline V gene (reference sequence), the CDR1 and CDR2 loops are MNHEY and SMNVEV. A distance of 17 bases separates the germline ends of V and J, which lose 4 bases and 4 bases respectively. TCRbeta CDR3 regions were amplified from genomic DNA using the immunoSEQ Assay, a bias-controlled multiplex PCR. As for how the authors treated the data: The number of nucleated cells in each sample was estimated from the amplification of reference gene primers within the assay. Sequence reads were collapsed and filtered to measure the absolute abundance of every unique TCRbeta CDR3 rearrangement. Productive Simpson clonality was computed per sample as the square root of Simpson's diversity index over productive rearrangements. TCRdb holds this immuneACCESS table with in-frame rearrangements only. Some clones are missing; in checked studies, unresolved V genes explain under half, and the rest has no known cause. V, J and clone size reflect that table, while D and trimming were determined from the DNA. The sample table contains roughly 110,000 clones; only one count was recorded for around nine tenths of them. Approximately 19% of the sample is in the top ten clones.

Sequenced sample: peripheral blood. The V gene is TRBV27 and the J gene is TRBJ2-1; a tentative D call is TRBD2 (6 bases match). The source of this sequence is a human donor with acute or convalescent COVID-19. The donor label of this sample is uncertain. The CDR3 in this case is CASSSPAAGTYNEQFF. The nucleotide sequence is given as TGTGCCAGCAGTTCTCCCGCGGCGGGAACTTACAATGAGCAGTTCTTC.